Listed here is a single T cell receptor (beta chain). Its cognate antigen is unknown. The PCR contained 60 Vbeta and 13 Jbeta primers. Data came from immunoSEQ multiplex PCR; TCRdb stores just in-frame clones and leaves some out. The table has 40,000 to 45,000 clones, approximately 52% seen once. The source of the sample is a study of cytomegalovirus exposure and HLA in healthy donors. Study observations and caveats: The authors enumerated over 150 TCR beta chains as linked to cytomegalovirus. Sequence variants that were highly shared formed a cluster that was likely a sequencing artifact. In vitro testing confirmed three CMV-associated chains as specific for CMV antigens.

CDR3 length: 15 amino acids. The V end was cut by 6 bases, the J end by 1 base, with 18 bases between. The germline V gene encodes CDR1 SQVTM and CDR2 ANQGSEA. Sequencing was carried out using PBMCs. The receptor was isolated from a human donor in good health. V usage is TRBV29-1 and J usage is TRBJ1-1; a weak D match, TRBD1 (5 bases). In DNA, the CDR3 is TGCAGCGTCCGACCCAAAAATAGGGGGAACACTGAAGCTTTCTTT. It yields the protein CSVRPKNRGNTEAFF.